This T cell receptor beta chain is from a study of cytomegalovirus exposure and HLA in healthy donors. Study information: The same platform as the approximately 640 first-cohort repertoires was used for the 90 to 150 validation repertoires, a later analysis reported.

Study-level results: The study labeled 150 to 200 TCR beta chains cytomegalovirus-associated.

Produced via immunoSEQ multiplex PCR; TCRdb's table is partial and in-frame only. The sample has 130,000 to 150,000 clones, about 89% seen once. Comment on this clone: Its antigen is currently unknown.

Input material: PBMCs. The sequence derives from a woman aged 18 to 35 in good health and CMV-seropositive.

The CDR3 DNA reads TGCGCCAGCAACCCAGGGGTCGGCCGATACGAGCAGTACTTC. Its protein is CASNPGVGRYEQYF. The V and J genes are TRBV5-1 and TRBJ2-7, with a weak D call TRBD1 (6 bases). The germline V gene has CDR1 SGHRS and CDR2 YFSETQ. Trimming removed 6 bases from V and 4 bases from J, with 17 bases in between. This CDR3 spans 14 amino acids.